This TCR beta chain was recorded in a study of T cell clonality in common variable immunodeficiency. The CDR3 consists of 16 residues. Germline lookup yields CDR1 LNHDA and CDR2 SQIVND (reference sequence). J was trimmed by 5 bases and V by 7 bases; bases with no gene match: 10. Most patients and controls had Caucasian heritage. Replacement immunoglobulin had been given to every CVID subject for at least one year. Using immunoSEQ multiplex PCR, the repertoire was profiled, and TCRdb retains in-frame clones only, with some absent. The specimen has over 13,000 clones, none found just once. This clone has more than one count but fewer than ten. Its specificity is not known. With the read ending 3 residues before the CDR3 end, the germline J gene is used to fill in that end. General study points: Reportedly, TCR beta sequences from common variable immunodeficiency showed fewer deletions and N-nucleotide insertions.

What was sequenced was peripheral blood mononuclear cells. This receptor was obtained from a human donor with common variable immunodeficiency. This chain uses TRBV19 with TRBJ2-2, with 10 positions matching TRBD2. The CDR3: CASTKASGGSTGELFF. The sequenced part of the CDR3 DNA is TGTGCCAGTACTAAGGCTAGCGGGGGATCTACCGGGGAG.